The 26 T cell receptor beta chains below all came from one sample that was sequenced in a study of cytomegalovirus exposure and HLA in healthy donors. PCR primers comprised 60 Vbeta and 13 Jbeta primers. Data came from immunoSEQ multiplex PCR; TCRdb stores just in-frame clones and leaves some out. This repertoire shows 130,000 to 150,000 clones, 60% to 85% found once; its top ten account for about 3.8%. Sequencing was carried out using PBMCs. The receptor set was obtained from a man between 18 and 29 years old in good health and CMV-seronegative.

This clone was seen a handful of times. V gene TRBV10-1 combines with J gene TRBJ1-1; D ambiguous. Trimming shortened V by 5 bases and J by 0 bases, and 13 bases separated the two germline ends. The CDR3 sequence is 15 residues long. Germline V lookup: CDR1 WNHNN, CDR2 SYGVQD (reference sequence). CDR3 DNA: TGCGCCAGCAGTTCGTCGACCGACATGAACACTGAAGCTTTCTTT. Protein: CASSSSTDMNTEAFF.

This chain uses TRBV19 with TRBJ1-3; the D is unclear. Germline V lookup: CDR1 LNHDA, CDR2 SQIVND (reference sequence). V was pared by 0 bases and J by 4 bases, with 10 bases between. There are 15 residues in the CDR3. In nucleotides, the CDR3 is TGTGCCAGTAGTATAGACGAAGGGAGGGGAAACACCATATATTTT. Its translation is CASSIDEGRGNTIYF.

The chain joins TRBV6-5 to TRBJ2-3, with D possibly being TRBD2 (6 bases). CDR1 and CDR2 from the germline V gene are MNHEY and SVGAGI. The CDR3 spans 16 residues. Trimming stripped 2 bases from V and 2 bases from J, with 14 bases between. This chain's CDR3 is CASSYGGREATDTQYF. DNA of the CDR3: TGTGCCAGCAGTTACGGTGGCAGGGAGGCCACAGATACGCAGTATTTT.

The chain's CDR3 is CASSQDILAGLNTGELFF. DNA of the CDR3: TGTGCCAGCAGCCAAGATATACTAGCGGGATTGAACACCGGGGAGCTGTTTTTT. The V and J genes are TRBV4-2 and TRBJ2-2; TRBD2 agrees at 10 bases. J lost 1 base, V lost 0 bases, and 5 bases had no gene match. The CDR3 covers 18 residues. Germline-derived CDR1 and CDR2 are LGHNA and YNFKEQ.

The V gene is TRBV7-9, the J gene TRBJ1-1; D is unclear. CDR3 length: 12 residues. Trimming removed 8 bases from V and 1 base from J, with 8 bases in between. The germline V gene encodes CDR1 SEHNR and CDR2 FQNEAQ (reference sequence). The CDR3 DNA is TGTGCCAGCGAGGGTTCGAACACTGAAGCTTTCTTT. This encodes CASEGSNTEAFF.

V and J are TRBV4-2 and TRBJ2-1, with 7 bases identical to TRBD2. This CDR3 is 16 amino acids long. The J segment lost 3 bases and the V segment lost 0 bases, leaving 5 bases of the junction unmatched. Germline CDR1 LGHNA, CDR2 YNFKEQ. CDR3 protein: CASSQEAGEGYNEQFF. CDR3 bases: TGTGCCAGCAGCCAAGAGGCGGGAGAGGGCTACAATGAGCAGTTCTTC.

This sequence joins TRBV4-1 and TRBJ2-1; D is ambiguous. The germline V gene has CDR1 MGHRA and CDR2 YSYEKL. Deletions cut 7 bases from V and 0 bases from J, with 13 bases between. The CDR3 covers 15 residues. The CDR3 DNA sequence: TGCGCCAGCACCCCCCAGGTTAGCTCCTACAATGAGCAGTTCTTC. Its translation is CASTPQVSSYNEQFF.

V gene TRBV2 combines with J gene TRBJ1-6; D is perhaps TRBD1 (6 bases). Germline values: CDR1 SNHLY, CDR2 FYNNEI. This CDR3 is built from 14 residues. Trimming removed 4 bases from V and 9 bases from J, with 13 bases in between. CDR3 sequence (DNA): TGTGCCAGCAGTGCCGGACAGACCTCTTCACCCCTCCACTTT. Protein sequence: CASSAGQTSSPLHF. The complete variable domain, with remaining parts taken from reference TRBV2 and TRBJ1-6, reads EPEVTQTPSHQVTQMGQEVILRCVPISNHLYFYWYRQILGQKVEFLVSFYNNEISEKSEIFDDQFSVERPDGSNFTLKIRSTKLEDSAMYFCASSAGQTSSPLHFGNGTRLTVT.

V and J are TRBV27 and TRBJ1-1, with D unclear. Trimming removed 6 bases from V and 1 base from J, with 9 bases in between. This CDR3 region has 13 residues. Germline V gene data show CDR1 as MNHEY and CDR2 as SMNVEV (reference sequence). CDR3: CASRENSNTEAFF. CDR3 sequence (DNA): TGTGCCAGCAGAGAAAACTCGAACACTGAAGCTTTCTTT.

The CDR3 here is CASSRDRGPGETQYF. The CDR3 DNA reads as TGTGCCAGCAGCCGGGACAGGGGGCCAGGGGAGACCCAGTACTTC. The V and J genes are TRBV2 and TRBJ2-5; TRBD1 matches at 12 bases. V shed 6 bases, J shed 5 bases, and the junction held 7 bases outside the gene matches. The CDR3 is 15 residues long. Germline V gene data show CDR1 as SNHLY and CDR2 as FYNNEI. Complete variable domain (other parts from reference TRBV2 and TRBJ2-5): EPEVTQTPSHQVTQMGQEVILRCVPISNHLYFYWYRQILGQKVEFLVSFYNNEISEKSEIFDDQFSVERPDGSNFTLKIRSTKLEDSAMYFCASSRDRGPGETQYFGPGTRLLVL.

This sequence joins TRBV28 and TRBJ2-7, with 7 bases lining up with TRBD2. Germline V lookup: CDR1 MDHEN, CDR2 SYDVKM. The CDR3 sequence is 13 residues long. V lost 8 bases and J lost 3; bases outside the gene matches: 7. The CDR3 DNA reads TGTGCCAGCTTCCCCGGGGAGGGCTACGAGCAGTACTTC. The encoded protein is CASFPGEGYEQYF. Together with reference TRBV28 and TRBJ2-7, the CDR3 gives the full variable domain: DVKVTQSSRYLVKRTGEKVFLECVQDMDHENMFWYRQDPGLGLRLIYFSYDVKMKEKGDIPEGYSVSREKKERFSLILESASTNQTSMYLCASFPGEGYEQYFGPGTRLTVT.

This clone was recorded many times. The CDR3 sequence is CASSVTPETGPYEQYF. In DNA form, the CDR3 reads TGTGCCAGCAGTGTTACGCCGGAGACAGGGCCCTACGAGCAGTACTTC. The chain recombines TRBV6-1 with TRBJ2-7; 7 bases fit TRBD1. From germline, CDR1 is MNHNS and CDR2 SASEGT. This CDR3 region has 16 residues. J was trimmed by 2 bases and V by 4 bases; bases with no gene match: 11.

In DNA form, the CDR3 reads TGTGCCAGCAGCCCTAATCCTGGGACTAGCGGGAGCGATGAGCAGTTCTTC. This codes for CASSPNPGTSGSDEQFF. This chain connects TRBV7-3 to TRBJ2-1; 14 nucleotides line up with TRBD2. The CDR3 runs to 17 residues. The trim removed 5 bases at V and 8 bases at J, leaving 11 bases unmatched. Germline lookup yields CDR1 SGHTA and CDR2 FQGTGA.

The chain carries TRBV5-1 and TRBJ2-2; 9 bases fit TRBD1. The CDR3 sequence is 17 residues long. Germline V gene lookup returns CDR1 SGHRS and CDR2 YFSETQ. V was clipped by 3 bases and J by 4 bases; unmatched bases: 10. DNA of the CDR3: TGCGCCAGCAGCTCAATTACCGGGACAGGGTCCACCGGGGAGCTGTTTTTT. Translated: CASSSITGTGSTGELFF.

This clone was observed a handful of times. V and J are TRBV2 and TRBJ1-5; D ambiguous. Trimming shortened V by 5 bases and J by 4 bases, and 15 bases separated the two germline ends. The CDR3 is 15 residues long. Germline values: CDR1 SNHLY, CDR2 FYNNEI. For the CDR3, the DNA is TGTGCCAGCAGTTCGTCCCTATCCCCAAATCAGCCCCAGCATTTT. Translation: CASSSSLSPNQPQHF.

This clone was seen a few times. The chain has TRBV5-1 and TRBJ2-1; 8 nucleotides align to TRBD2. Germline V CDR1 and CDR2: SGHRS, YFSETQ. The J segment lost 5 bases and the V segment lost 0 bases, leaving 4 bases of the junction unmatched. CDR3 length: 15 amino acids. CDR3 region: CASSLAGLENNEQFF. The CDR3, as DNA: TGCGCCAGCAGCTTGGCGGGACTAGAGAACAATGAGCAGTTCTTC. The whole variable domain, filled in from reference TRBV5-1 and TRBJ2-1, reads KAGVTQTPRYLIKTRGQQVTLSCSPISGHRSVSWYQQTPGQGLQFLFEYFSETQRNKGNFPGRFSGRQFSNSRSEMNVSTLELGDSALYLCASSLAGLENNEQFFGPGTRLTVL.

The V gene is TRBV2, the J gene TRBJ2-1; 14 bases are a match to TRBD2. The CDR3 totals 15 residues. Per germline, CDR1 SNHLY and CDR2 FYNNEI. V trimming: 8 bases; J trimming: 2 bases; junction bases outside the gene matches: 2. The CDR3 reads CASGTSGGTYNEQFF. CDR3 in DNA: TGTGCCAGCGGGACTAGCGGGGGAACCTACAATGAGCAGTTCTTC.

This chain connects TRBV4-1 to TRBJ1-5; possibly TRBD1 for D (6 bases). The germline V gene has CDR1 MGHRA and CDR2 YSYEKL. This CDR3 spans 17 amino acids. The V end was cut by 0 bases, the J end by 4 bases, with 16 bases between. CDR3 nucleotides: TGCGCCAGCAGCCAAGACCTTACAGGGCTGGGGAATCAGCCCCAGCATTTT. This sequence encodes CASSQDLTGLGNQPQHF.

This clone was observed a single time. The rearrangement uses TRBV27 and TRBJ1-2, with D unclear. V was trimmed by 8 bases and J by 5 bases, leaving 18 bases between them. The germline V gene encodes CDR1 MNHEY and CDR2 SMNVEV (reference sequence). This CDR3 has 14 amino acids. The CDR3 DNA follows: TGTGCCAGCGCGGCCAACGGGAACAGATATGGCTACACCTTC. Translation: CASAANGNRYGYTF.

The chain uses TRBV6-6 and TRBJ1-4, with D possibly TRBD1 on 6 matching bases. The CDR3 sequence is 13 residues long. Between the trimmed V and J ends, which lost 6 bases and 6 bases, there was a span of 11 bases. Germline CDR1 is MNHNY and CDR2 is SVGAGI (reference sequence). In nucleotides, the CDR3 is TGTGCCAGCAGAGGGGGATGGGATGAAAAACTGTTTTTT. Its translation: CASRGGWDEKLFF.

V usage is TRBV4-1 and J usage is TRBJ2-7, with a weak D call TRBD2 (7 bases). Germline loops: CDR1 MGHRA, CDR2 YSYEKL. V shed 0 bases and J shed 2 bases, with 29 bases lying between them. The CDR3 is made up of 21 amino acids. Written as DNA, the CDR3 is TGCGCCAGCAGCCAAGAGGGACTTTATGCCTCCGGGGGAGGGGGGGCCTACGAGCAGTACTTC. Translated, it gives CASSQEGLYASGGGGAYEQYF.

This rearrangement joins TRBV11-3 to TRBJ1-1; D unresolved. Germline-derived CDR1 and CDR2 are SGHNT and YENEEA. Trimming took off 1 base at V and 1 base at J, with 10 bases between the two ends. The length of the CDR3 is 15 residues. CDR3 region: CASSLVGPGNTEAFF. Here the CDR3 DNA reads TGTGCCAGCAGCTTAGTAGGCCCAGGGAACACTGAAGCTTTCTTT.

The gene calls are TRBV6-1 and TRBJ2-5; 8 bases map to TRBD1. Trimming at V came to 6 bases and at J to 4 bases, leaving 7 bases not matched to a gene. The CDR3 is made up of 14 amino acids. Looked up from germline, CDR1 is MNHNS and CDR2 is SASEGT. CDR3 sequence reads: CASRPGTGGETQYF. The DNA for the CDR3 is TGTGCCAGCAGGCCCGGGACAGGAGGAGAGACCCAGTACTTC.

The CDR3 bases are TGTGCCAGCAGCTTAGCGTTTGCGGGCGGGGCCAACGTCCTGACTTTC. This translates into CASSLAFAGGANVLTF. The chain couples TRBV7-2 to TRBJ2-6, with D possibly being TRBD2 (5 bases). Germline CDR1 reads SGHTA; CDR2 reads FQGNSA. The CDR3 loop spans 16 amino acids. The V end was cut by 0 bases, the J end by 4 bases, with 10 bases between.

The chain combines TRBV10-3 with TRBJ1-6; no definite D call. Germline V gene sequence: CDR1 ENHRY, CDR2 SYGVKD. CDR3 length: 14 amino acids. V lost 1 base to trimming and J lost 10 bases, with 11 bases between them. DNA of the CDR3: TGTGCCATCAGTGAGTATACTAGCGGCTCACCCCTCCACTTT. This translates into CAISEYTSGSPLHF.

This chain connects TRBV7-7 to TRBJ1-4; TRBD1 aligns across 8 bases. V gave up 5 bases and J gave up 7 bases; unmatched junction bases: 9. The germline V gene encodes CDR1 SSHAT and CDR2 FNYEAQ (reference sequence). The CDR3 has 15 residues. CDR3 in amino acids: CASSPRSGGREKLFF. The CDR3, as DNA: TGTGCCAGCAGCCCTCGGTCAGGGGGCCGTGAAAAACTGTTTTTT.